The T cell receptor beta chain under discussion was sequenced for a study of blood T cells in healthy people across ages. Roughly 10 milliliters of peripheral blood were drawn from each donor into EDTA-treated tubes. The study isolated at least 6.5 million PBMCs from each sample. Each sample yielded at least 6 micrograms of PBMC total RNA. Then a second PCR, running about 6 to 12 cycles, was carried out with a sample-barcoded 5' primer and a J-beta primer mix. All samples yielded 3 million or more CDR3-containing paired-end reads. Each CDR3 protein is one row after TCRdb ran MiXCR on the 5' RACE reads. Here the sample spans about 620,000 distinct CDR3 sequences, 21% being singletons. V was clipped by 4 bases and J by 10 bases, with 14 bases between them. CDR1 is SGHRS and CDR2 is YFSETQ in the germline V gene. This CDR3 has 12 amino acids.

Sequenced sample: blood. This chain joins TRBV5-1 and TRBJ1-1; maybe TRBD1 (5 bases). The clonotype was recovered from a man aged 65-85 years in good health. CDR3 protein: CASSTEVGGAFF. In DNA, the CDR3 is TGCGCCAGCAGCACCGAGGTGGGGGGAGCTTTCTTT.